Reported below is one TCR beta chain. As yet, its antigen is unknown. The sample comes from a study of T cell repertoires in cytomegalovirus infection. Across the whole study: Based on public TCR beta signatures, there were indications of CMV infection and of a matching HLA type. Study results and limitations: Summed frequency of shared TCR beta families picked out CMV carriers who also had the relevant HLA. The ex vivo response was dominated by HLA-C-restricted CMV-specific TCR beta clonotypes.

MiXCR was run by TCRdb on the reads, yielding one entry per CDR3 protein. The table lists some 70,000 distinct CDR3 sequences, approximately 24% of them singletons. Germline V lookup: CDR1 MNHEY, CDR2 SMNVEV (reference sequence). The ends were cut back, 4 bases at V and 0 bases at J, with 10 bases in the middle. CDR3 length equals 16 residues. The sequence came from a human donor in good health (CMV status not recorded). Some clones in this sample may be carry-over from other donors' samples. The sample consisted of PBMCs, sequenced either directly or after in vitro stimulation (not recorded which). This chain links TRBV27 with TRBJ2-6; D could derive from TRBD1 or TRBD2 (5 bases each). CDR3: CASSSGRISGANVLTF. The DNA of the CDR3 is TGTGCCAGCAGTTCGGGACGGATCTCTGGGGCCAACGTCCTGACTTTC.